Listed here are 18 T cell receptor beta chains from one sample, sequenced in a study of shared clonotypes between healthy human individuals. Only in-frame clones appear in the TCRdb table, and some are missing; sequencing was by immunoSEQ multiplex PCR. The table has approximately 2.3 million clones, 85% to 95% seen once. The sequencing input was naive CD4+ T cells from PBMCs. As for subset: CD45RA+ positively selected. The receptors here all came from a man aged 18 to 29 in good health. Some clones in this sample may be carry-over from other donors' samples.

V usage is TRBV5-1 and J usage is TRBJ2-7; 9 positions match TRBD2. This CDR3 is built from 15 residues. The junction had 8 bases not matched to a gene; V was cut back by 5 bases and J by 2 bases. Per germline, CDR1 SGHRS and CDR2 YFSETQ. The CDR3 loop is CASSGPGTSTYEQYF. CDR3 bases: TGCGCCAGCAGTGGCCCCGGGACTAGCACCTACGAGCAGTACTTC.

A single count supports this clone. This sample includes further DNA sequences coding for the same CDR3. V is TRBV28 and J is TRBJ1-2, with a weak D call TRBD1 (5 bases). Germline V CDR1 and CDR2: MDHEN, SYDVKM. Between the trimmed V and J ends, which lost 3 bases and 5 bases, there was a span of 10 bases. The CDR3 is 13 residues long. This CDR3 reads CASSLGPVYGYTF. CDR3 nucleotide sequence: TGTGCCAGCAGTTTGGGACCGGTTTATGGCTACACCTTC.

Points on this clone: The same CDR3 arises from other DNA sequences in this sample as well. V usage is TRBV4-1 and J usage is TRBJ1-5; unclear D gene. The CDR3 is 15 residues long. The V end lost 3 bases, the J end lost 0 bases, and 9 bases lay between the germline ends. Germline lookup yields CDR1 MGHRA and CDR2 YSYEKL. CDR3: CASSQGQYSNQPQHF. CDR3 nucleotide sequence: TGCGCCAGCAGCCAGGGCCAATATAGCAATCAGCCCCAGCATTTT.

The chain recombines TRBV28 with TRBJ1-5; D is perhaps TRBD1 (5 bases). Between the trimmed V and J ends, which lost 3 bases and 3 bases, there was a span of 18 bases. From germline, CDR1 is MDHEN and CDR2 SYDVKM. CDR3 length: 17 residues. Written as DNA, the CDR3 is TGTGCCAGCAGTTTCAATAGGGAGGGGCCTGCCAATCAGCCCCAGCATTTT. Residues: CASSFNREGPANQPQHF.

CDR3 protein: CSARVARAQYF. CDR3 coding DNA: TGCAGTGCTAGAGTCGCTAGGGCCCAGTACTTC. The rearrangement links TRBV20-1 to TRBJ2-5; D is unresolved. Trimming left V 1 base short and J 9 bases short, with 9 bases between. The CDR3 is 11 amino acids. From germline, CDR1 is DFQATT and CDR2 SNEGSKA (reference sequence).

CDR3 sequence (DNA): TGTGCCAGCAGGGGACAGGGGGCTCAGCCCCAGCATTTT. It translates to CASRGQGAQPQHF. The chain couples TRBV2 to TRBJ1-5; 12 bases line up with TRBD1. V lost 6 bases, J lost 6 bases, and 0 bases stayed unmatched. The V gene's germline CDR1 is SNHLY and CDR2 FYNNEI. CDR3 length equals 13 residues.

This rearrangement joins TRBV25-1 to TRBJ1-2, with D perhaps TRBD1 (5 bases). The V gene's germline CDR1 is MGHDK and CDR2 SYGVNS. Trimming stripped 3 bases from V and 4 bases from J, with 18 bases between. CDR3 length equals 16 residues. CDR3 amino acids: CASSDYGAGNLYGYTF. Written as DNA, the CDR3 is TGTGCCAGCAGTGACTATGGGGCAGGGAATCTCTATGGCTACACCTTC.

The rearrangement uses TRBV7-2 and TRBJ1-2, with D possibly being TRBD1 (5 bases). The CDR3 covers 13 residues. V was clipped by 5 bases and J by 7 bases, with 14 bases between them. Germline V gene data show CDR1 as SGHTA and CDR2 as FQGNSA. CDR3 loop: CASSLLGTPGYTF. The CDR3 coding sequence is TGTGCCAGCAGCCTACTCGGGACTCCTGGCTACACCTTC.

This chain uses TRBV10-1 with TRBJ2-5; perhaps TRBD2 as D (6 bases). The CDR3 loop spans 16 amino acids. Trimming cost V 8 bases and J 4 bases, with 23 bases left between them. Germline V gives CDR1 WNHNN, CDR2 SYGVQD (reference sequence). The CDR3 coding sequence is TGCGCCAGCGGAGGTAAGTGGGAGGTAAGAGGAGAGACCCAGTACTTC. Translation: CASGGKWEVRGETQYF.

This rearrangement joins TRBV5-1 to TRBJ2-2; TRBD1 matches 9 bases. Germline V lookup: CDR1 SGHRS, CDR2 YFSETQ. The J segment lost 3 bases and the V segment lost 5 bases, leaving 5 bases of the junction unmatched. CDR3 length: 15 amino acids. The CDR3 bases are TGCGCCAGCAGGATAACAGGGGGCGACACCGGGGAGCTGTTTTTT. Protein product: CASRITGGDTGELFF. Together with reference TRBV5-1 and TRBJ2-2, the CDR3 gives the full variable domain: KAGVTQTPRYLIKTRGQQVTLSCSPISGHRSVSWYQQTPGQGLQFLFEYFSETQRNKGNFPGRFSGRQFSNSRSEMNVSTLELGDSALYLCASRITGGDTGELFFGEGSRLTVL.

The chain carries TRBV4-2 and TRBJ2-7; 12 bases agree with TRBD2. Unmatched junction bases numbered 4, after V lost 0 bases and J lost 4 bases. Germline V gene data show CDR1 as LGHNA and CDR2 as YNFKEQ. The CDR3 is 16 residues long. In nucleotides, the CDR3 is TGTGCCAGCAGCCAAGAGCGACTAGCGGGGGCTTACGAGCAGTACTTC. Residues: CASSQERLAGAYEQYF.

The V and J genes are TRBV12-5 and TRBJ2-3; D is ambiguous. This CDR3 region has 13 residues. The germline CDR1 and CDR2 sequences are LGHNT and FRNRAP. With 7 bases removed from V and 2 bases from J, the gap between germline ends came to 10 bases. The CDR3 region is CASAILPTDTQYF. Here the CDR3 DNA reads TGTGCTAGTGCTATCCTACCCACAGATACGCAGTATTTT.

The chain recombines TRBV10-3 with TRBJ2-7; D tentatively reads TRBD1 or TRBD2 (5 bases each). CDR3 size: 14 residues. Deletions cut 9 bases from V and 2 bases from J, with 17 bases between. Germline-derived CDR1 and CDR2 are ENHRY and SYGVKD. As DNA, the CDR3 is TGTGCCATAGGTGGGACGCGTGATACCTACGAGCAGTACTTC. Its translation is CAIGGTRDTYEQYF.

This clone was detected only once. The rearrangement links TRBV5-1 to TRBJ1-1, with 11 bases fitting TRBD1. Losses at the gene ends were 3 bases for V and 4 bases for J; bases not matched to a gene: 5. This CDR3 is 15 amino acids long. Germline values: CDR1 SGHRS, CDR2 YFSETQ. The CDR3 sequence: CASSWEGQGVTEAFF. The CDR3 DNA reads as TGCGCCAGCAGCTGGGAGGGACAGGGGGTCACTGAAGCTTTCTTT.

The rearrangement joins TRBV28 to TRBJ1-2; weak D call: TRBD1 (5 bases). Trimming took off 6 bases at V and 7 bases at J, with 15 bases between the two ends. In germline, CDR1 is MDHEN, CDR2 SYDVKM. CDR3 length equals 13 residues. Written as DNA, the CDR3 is TGTGCCAGCAGCCGCAGGAGGGGCAGTGGCTACACCTTC. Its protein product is CASSRRRGSGYTF.

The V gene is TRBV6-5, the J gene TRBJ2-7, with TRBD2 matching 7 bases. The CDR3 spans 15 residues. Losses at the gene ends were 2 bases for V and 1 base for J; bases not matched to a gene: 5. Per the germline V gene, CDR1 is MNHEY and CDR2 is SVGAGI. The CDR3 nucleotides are TGTGCCAGCAGTTACAGGGAGGGGAGATCCTACGAGCAGTACTTC. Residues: CASSYREGRSYEQYF.

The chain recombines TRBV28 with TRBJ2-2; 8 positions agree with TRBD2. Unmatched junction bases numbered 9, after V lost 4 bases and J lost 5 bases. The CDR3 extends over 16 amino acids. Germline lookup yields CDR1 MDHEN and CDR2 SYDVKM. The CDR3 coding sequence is TGTGCCAGCAGTTCGCCGGGGGGGTTATGGACCGGGGAGCTGTTTTTT. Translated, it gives CASSSPGGLWTGELFF.

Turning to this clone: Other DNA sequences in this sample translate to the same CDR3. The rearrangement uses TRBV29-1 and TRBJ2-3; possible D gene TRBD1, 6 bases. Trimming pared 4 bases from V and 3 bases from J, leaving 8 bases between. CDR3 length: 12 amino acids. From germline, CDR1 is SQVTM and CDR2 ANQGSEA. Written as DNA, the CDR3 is TGCAGCGTTGTCACAGGGACAGATACGCAGTATTTT. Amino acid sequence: CSVVTGTDTQYF.